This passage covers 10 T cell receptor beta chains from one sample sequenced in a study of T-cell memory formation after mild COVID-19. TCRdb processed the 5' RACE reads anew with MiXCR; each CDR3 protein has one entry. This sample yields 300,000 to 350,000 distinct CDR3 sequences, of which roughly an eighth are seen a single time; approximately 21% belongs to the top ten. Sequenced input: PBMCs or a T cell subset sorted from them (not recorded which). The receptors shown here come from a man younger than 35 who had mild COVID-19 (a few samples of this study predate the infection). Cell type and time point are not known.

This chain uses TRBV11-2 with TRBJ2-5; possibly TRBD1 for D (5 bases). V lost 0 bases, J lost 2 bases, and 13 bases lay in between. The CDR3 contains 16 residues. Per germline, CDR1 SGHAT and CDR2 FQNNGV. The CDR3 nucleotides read TGTGCCAGCAGCTTAGATCGTTCGGCAGGGCAAGAGACCCAGTACTTC. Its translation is CASSLDRSAGQETQYF.

CDR3 nucleotides: TGCAGCGTTCTCGGGACAGCCACCGAGCCCTCCTACGAGCAGTACTTC. Encoded protein: CSVLGTATEPSYEQYF. V gene TRBV29-1 combines with J gene TRBJ2-7; 7 bases are a match to TRBD1. Per germline, CDR1 SQVTM and CDR2 ANQGSEA. This CDR3 region has 16 residues. The V and J ends lost 5 bases and 0 bases, in that order; junction bases with no gene match: 13.

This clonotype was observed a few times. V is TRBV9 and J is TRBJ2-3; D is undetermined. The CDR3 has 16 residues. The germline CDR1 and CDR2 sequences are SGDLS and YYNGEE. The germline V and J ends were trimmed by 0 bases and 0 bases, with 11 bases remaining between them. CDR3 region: CASSVAKGISTDTQYF. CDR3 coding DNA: TGTGCCAGCAGCGTAGCCAAAGGAATTAGCACAGATACGCAGTATTTT.

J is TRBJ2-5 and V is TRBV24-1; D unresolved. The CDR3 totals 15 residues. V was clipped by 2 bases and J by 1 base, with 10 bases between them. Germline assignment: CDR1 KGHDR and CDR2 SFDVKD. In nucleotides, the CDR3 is TGTGCCACCAGTGATTCGGGTGTGGCCCAAGAGACCCAGTACTTC. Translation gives CATSDSGVAQETQYF.

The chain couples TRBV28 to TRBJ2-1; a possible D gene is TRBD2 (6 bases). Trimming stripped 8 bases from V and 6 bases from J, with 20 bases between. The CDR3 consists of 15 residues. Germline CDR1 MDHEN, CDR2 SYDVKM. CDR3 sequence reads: CASGGLMLGGNEQFF. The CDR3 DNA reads TGTGCCAGCGGGGGGTTAATGCTCGGCGGCAATGAGCAGTTCTTC.

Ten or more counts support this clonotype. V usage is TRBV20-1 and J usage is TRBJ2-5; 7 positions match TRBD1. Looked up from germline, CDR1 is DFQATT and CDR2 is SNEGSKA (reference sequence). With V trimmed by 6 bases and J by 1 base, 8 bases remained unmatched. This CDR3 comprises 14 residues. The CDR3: CSAAPGTVQETQYF. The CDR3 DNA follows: TGCAGTGCAGCACCTGGGACAGTCCAAGAGACCCAGTACTTC.

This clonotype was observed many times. Here the CDR3 reads CASSQYEKLFF. The CDR3 nucleotides read TGTGCCAGCAGCCAATATGAAAAACTGTTTTTT. This chain connects TRBV3-1 to TRBJ1-4; no reliable D call. Trimming left V 2 bases short and J 6 bases short, with 1 base between. Per germline, CDR1 LGHDT and CDR2 YNNKEL (reference sequence). This CDR3 is built from 11 residues.

CDR3 nucleotide sequence: TGTGCCAGCACGACGAATTCACCCCTCCACTTT. Amino acids: CASTTNSPLHF. V and J are TRBV6-6 and TRBJ1-6; D uncertain. This CDR3 region has 11 residues. The V and J ends lost 7 bases and 7 bases respectively, with 5 bases between them. Germline CDR1 reads MNHNY; CDR2 reads SVGAGI (reference sequence).

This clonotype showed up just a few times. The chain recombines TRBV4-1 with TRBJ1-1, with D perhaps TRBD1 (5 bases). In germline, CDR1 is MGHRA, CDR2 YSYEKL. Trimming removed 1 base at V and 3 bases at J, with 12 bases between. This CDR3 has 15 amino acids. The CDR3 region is CASSQGSGTYTEAFF. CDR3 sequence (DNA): TGCGCCAGCAGCCAAGGTTCGGGGACCTACACTGAAGCTTTCTTT.

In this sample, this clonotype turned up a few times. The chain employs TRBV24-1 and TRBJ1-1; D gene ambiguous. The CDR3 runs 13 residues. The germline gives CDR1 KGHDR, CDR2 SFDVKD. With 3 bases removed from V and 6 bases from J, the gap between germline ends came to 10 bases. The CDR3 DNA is TGTGCCACCAGTGATGGTGGTCGGCCTGAAGCTTTCTTT. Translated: CATSDGGRPEAFF.